This record covers a single T cell receptor (beta chain). Generated by immunoSEQ multiplex PCR, the TCRdb table keeps only in-frame clones and is missing some. The sample lists approximately 280,000 clones, about four fifths seen once, with roughly 1.5% in the top ten. These data belong to a study of blood T cell repertoires in COVID-19. Study-wide context: Whether acute or convalescent, the COVID-19 samples came from the United States, Italy and Spain.

Sequenced sample: peripheral blood. The clonotype originates from a human donor with COVID-19, enrolled during active disease. The donor label of this sample is uncertain.

The CDR3 nucleotides are TGTGCCACCAGTGATTCCCAGGGATCTGGGAATCAGCCCCAGCATTTT. Translation gives CATSDSQGSGNQPQHF. V and J are TRBV24-1 and TRBJ1-5, with D perhaps TRBD1 (5 bases). Germline CDR1 KGHDR, CDR2 SFDVKD. The ends were cut back, 2 bases at V and 4 bases at J, with 14 bases in the middle. The CDR3 loop spans 16 amino acids.